This T cell receptor (beta chain) was profiled in a study of control samples from healthy donors and cancer patients. The CDR3 extends over 15 amino acids. The germline gives CDR1 GTSNPN, CDR2 SVGIG (reference sequence). The V and J ends lost 2 bases and 9 bases respectively, with 17 bases between them. Clones were read by immunoSEQ multiplex PCR, and TCRdb kept only the in-frame ones, dropping some. The data show about 180,000 clones, around 90% seen once. This clone was detected once. The material sequenced was blood. This sequence originates from a woman aged 45-65 years in good health. The chain links TRBV30 to TRBJ1-6; TRBD1 might be the D (5 bases). CDR3 bases: TGTGCCTGGAGTACCCCGGGACTCGAAGCTTCACCCCTCCACTTT. It yields the protein CAWSTPGLEASPLHF.